This T cell receptor (beta chain) was sequenced during a study of blood T cell repertoires in COVID-19. Authors' data handling: Amplified reference gene primers provided the basis for estimating nucleated cell counts. TCRdb's table, derived via immunoSEQ multiplex PCR, lists solely in-frame clones and lacks some. V and J calls and clone size are as listed in that table; D and trimming were resolved from the DNA. Among 110,000 to 150,000 clones listed, 81% were seen once. CDR3 length: 15 amino acids. Germline V gives CDR1 SGHTA, CDR2 FQGNSA. Germline trimming cut 5 bases from V and 0 bases from J; bases unmatched to any gene: 6.

This TCR derives from a human donor in a cohort sampled during active COVID-19. The chain carries TRBV7-2 and TRBJ1-2; 7 bases map to TRBD1. Input material: peripheral blood. The CDR3 region is CASSPQGGSNYGYTF. The DNA of the CDR3 is TGTGCCAGCAGCCCTCAGGGGGGATCTAACTATGGCTACACCTTC.